Listed below are T cell receptor beta chains from one sample, sequenced in a study of blood T cell repertoires in COVID-19. Clones were read by immunoSEQ multiplex PCR, and TCRdb kept only the in-frame ones, dropping some. Found here are some 150,000 clones, 80% to 90% of them singletons; the top ten hold about 15%. Material: PBMCs or T cells enriched from blood (not recorded which). The receptors shown here come from a man aged 50-60 years who had recovered from COVID-19. CDR3s include the opening cysteine and the closing phenylalanine or tryptophan. D genes are given only for firm matches. The size field is filled for only some rows; it gives once, few, many or a size class.

v_gene	len	abundance	j_gene	d_gene	CDR3aa	CDR3nt
TRBV30	16	.	TRBJ2-3	TRBD2	CAWRVWTSGRTDTQYF	TGTGCCTGGAGAGTTTGGACTAGCGGGAGGACAGATACGCAGTATTTT
TRBV29-1	17	.	TRBJ2-3	TRBD2	CSVSYGGLAGHTDTQYF	TGCAGCGTTTCCTACGGAGGGCTAGCGGGGCACACAGATACGCAGTATTTT
TRBV5-1	14	.	TRBJ1-3	TRBD1	CASSLTGAGNTIYF	TGCGCCAGCAGCTTGACAGGGGCAGGAAACACCATATATTTT
TRBV19	15	once	TRBJ2-2	TRBD1	CASDLGTADTGELFF	TGTGCCAGTGATTTAGGGACAGCAGACACCGGGGAGCTGTTTTTT
TRBV19	17	few	TRBJ1-5	TRBD1	CASSIFIGDRVTQPQHF	TGTGCCAGTAGTATATTTATAGGGGACAGGGTAACTCAGCCCCAGCATTTT
TRBV7-2	14	.	TRBJ2-5	.	CASSFRGLEKTQYF	TGTGCCAGCAGCTTTCGGGGGTTGGAAAAGACCCAGTACTTC
TRBV6-2/TRBV6-3	14	.	TRBJ1-4	TRBD1	CASSPTGRNEKLFF	TGTGCCAGCAGTCCGACAGGGAGGAATGAAAAACTGTTTTTT
TRBV5-4	13	.	TRBJ2-7	.	CASSLTGGYEQYF	TGTGCCAGCAGCTTGACCGGGGGCTACGAGCAGTACTTC
TRBV2	14	.	TRBJ1-2	.	CASSERRTITGYTF	TGTGCCAGCAGTGAGCGACGGACTATAACTGGCTACACCTTC
TRBV30	13	.	TRBJ2-7	TRBD1	CAWSAGQGAEQYF	TGTGCCTGGAGTGCCGGACAGGGGGCCGAGCAGTACTTC
TRBV7-2	16	.	TRBJ2-2	TRBD2	CASSPGPGRGAGELFF	TGTGCCAGCAGCCCTGGACCGGGGCGGGGGGCCGGGGAGCTGTTTTTT
TRBV27	15	few	TRBJ1-2	TRBD1	CASAPGQGSNYGYTF	TGTGCCAGTGCTCCGGGACAGGGATCTAACTATGGCTACACCTTC
TRBV19	16	.	TRBJ1-6	.	CASTPVLGGINSPLHF	TGTGCCAGTACCCCGGTGTTGGGGGGAATTAATTCACCCCTCCACTTT
TRBV29-1	15	.	TRBJ2-1	TRBD1	CSVEFRDRGYNEQFF	TGCAGCGTTGAATTCCGGGACAGGGGTTACAATGAGCAGTTCTTC
TRBV10-2	14	.	TRBJ2-3	.	CASEGGASTDTQYF	TGCGCCAGCGAGGGCGGGGCTAGCACAGATACGCAGTATTTT
TRBV13	16	.	TRBJ1-3	.	CASSLGQPVSGNTIYF	TGTGCCAGCAGCTTAGGACAGCCCGTCTCTGGAAACACCATATATTTT
TRBV7-2	15	.	TRBJ2-1	TRBD2	CASSLRSSGDNEQFF	TGTGCCAGCAGCTTACGGTCTAGCGGGGACAATGAGCAGTTCTTC
TRBV7-9	16	.	TRBJ2-5	TRBD1	CASSLGDRGLQETQYF	TGTGCCAGCAGCTTGGGGGACAGGGGACTCCAAGAGACCCAGTACTTC
TRBV7-9	15	.	TRBJ2-7	.	CASSSTGGLIYEQYF	TGTGCCAGCAGCTCCACCGGAGGACTCATCTACGAGCAGTACTTC
TRBV19	12	.	TRBJ2-7	.	CASSQGNYEQYF	TGTGCCAGTAGTCAGGGGAACTACGAGCAGTACTTC
TRBV6-5	13	.	TRBJ1-2	.	CASSGEIFYGYTF	TGTGCCAGCAGCGGGGAAATATTCTATGGCTACACCTTC
TRBV3-1/TRBV3-2	15	few	TRBJ1-5	.	CASSQWGVSNQPQHF	TGTGCCAGCAGCCAATGGGGAGTAAGCAATCAGCCCCAGCATTTT
TRBV2	15	once	TRBJ2-7	TRBD1	CASSVTGGASGEQYF	TGTGCCAGCAGTGTGACAGGGGGCGCTTCGGGCGAGCAGTACTTC
TRBV27	16	.	TRBJ1-2	.	CASSLSSTGTRYGYTF	TGTGCCAGCAGTTTATCCAGCACAGGGACCCGCTATGGCTACACCTTC
TRBV30	13	.	TRBJ2-2	.	CAWTATGTGELFF	TGTGCCTGGACGGCAACAGGCACCGGGGAGCTGTTTTTT
TRBV11-2	15	.	TRBJ2-7	TRBD1	CASSLDGTGFYEQYF	TGTGCCAGCAGCTTAGATGGGACAGGGTTCTACGAGCAGTACTTC
TRBV12-3/TRBV12-4	13	.	TRBJ2-7	.	CASRQVGAYEQYF	TGTGCCAGCCGACAGGTTGGGGCCTACGAGCAGTACTTC
TRBV29-1	14	.	TRBJ2-7	.	CSVISDRRTYEQYF	TGCAGCGTTATCTCGGACAGAAGGACCTACGAGCAGTACTTC
TRBV19	15	.	TRBJ2-1	TRBD2	CASSIQAGAYNEQFF	TGTGCCAGTAGTATCCAAGCGGGGGCCTACAATGAGCAGTTCTTC
TRBV3-1/TRBV3-2	13	.	TRBJ1-5	.	CASSQDRGQPQHF	TGTGCCAGCAGCCAAGATAGAGGGCAGCCCCAGCATTTT
TRBV3-1/TRBV3-2	15	.	TRBJ1-6	.	CASSKTGTANSPLHF	TGTGCCAGCAGCAAAACCGGGACTGCAAATTCACCCCTCCACTTT
TRBV27	16	.	TRBJ2-1	.	CASSRPTGTAYNEQFF	TGTGCCAGCAGTCGCCCCACAGGGACGGCCTACAATGAGCAGTTCTTC
TRBV4-2	16	.	TRBJ1-4	TRBD1	CASSQVIGTGNEKLFF	TGTGCCAGCAGCCAAGTTATAGGGACAGGCAATGAAAAACTGTTTTTT
TRBV30	12	.	TRBJ1-1	.	CAWMASGTEAFF	TGTGCCTGGATGGCCTCGGGCACTGAAGCTTTCTTT
TRBV28	15	.	TRBJ1-2	.	CASSPGGTPNYGYTF	TGTGCCAGCAGCCCCGGGGGTACTCCTAACTATGGCTACACCTTC
TRBV6-5	15	.	TRBJ1-4	TRBD1	CASSLRQGRDEKLFF	TGTGCCAGCAGTTTACGACAGGGGCGAGATGAAAAACTGTTTTTT
TRBV4-1	14	few	TRBJ2-7	.	CASSQEGVSYEQYF	TGCGCCAGCAGCCAAGAAGGGGTTTCCTACGAGCAGTACTTC
TRBV6-5	15	.	TRBJ1-5	.	CASSRSDSYNQPQHF	TGTGCCAGCAGCCGCTCGGACAGTTACAATCAGCCCCAGCATTTT
TRBV15	15	.	TRBJ1-3	.	CATSRVSGLGNTIYF	TGTGCCACCAGCAGAGTTTCGGGACTTGGAAACACCATATATTTT
TRBV5-1	18	.	TRBJ1-6	TRBD1	CASSSLTGDSSYNSPLHF	TGCGCCAGCAGCTCTCTGACAGGGGACAGCTCCTATAATTCACCCCTCCACTTT
TRBV29-1	13	.	TRBJ2-3	.	CSVVRTSTDTQYF	TGCAGCGTTGTTAGAACTAGCACAGATACGCAGTATTTT
TRBV18	15	.	TRBJ1-1	TRBD1	CASSPGRGRNTEAFF	TGTGCCAGCTCACCCGGTAGGGGGCGGAACACTGAAGCTTTCTTT
TRBV11-2	15	.	TRBJ1-2	.	CASSKGAGGSTVGTF	TGTGCCAGCAGCAAAGGGGCAGGAGGGTCAACGGTGGGCACCTTC
TRBV2	20	.	TRBJ1-4	TRBD1	CASSDPRTGGKFATNEKLFF	TGTGCCAGCAGTGACCCCCGGACAGGGGGTAAATTTGCAACTAATGAAAAACTGTTTTTT
TRBV4-2	17	.	TRBJ2-6	TRBD1	CASIRDGTGPGANVLTF	TGTGCCAGCATACGGGATGGGACAGGGCCTGGGGCCAACGTCCTGACTTTC
TRBV20-1	11	.	TRBJ1-4	.	CNPRQGEKLFF	TGCAACCCGAGGCAGGGGGAAAAACTGTTTTTT
TRBV28	14	.	TRBJ2-1	TRBD2	CASRTSGGANEQFF	TGTGCCAGCAGGACTAGCGGGGGGGCTAATGAGCAGTTCTTC
TRBV10-1	15	.	TRBJ1-3	TRBD1	CASSETGGSGNTIYF	TGCGCCAGCAGTGAAACAGGGGGCTCAGGAAACACCATATATTTT
TRBV5-1	14	.	TRBJ1-1	.	CASSSLSRDTEAFF	TGCGCCAGCAGCTCTCTCTCTCGGGACACTGAAGCTTTCTTT
TRBV28	16	.	TRBJ1-1	TRBD1	CASTLGAGGESTEAFF	TGTGCCAGCACCTTGGGGGCAGGGGGCGAGAGCACTGAAGCTTTCTTT
TRBV10-2	17	.	TRBJ2-1	TRBD2	CASGWTSGGAGWSEQFF	TGCGCCAGCGGTTGGACTAGCGGGGGGGCCGGGTGGTCTGAGCAGTTCTTC
TRBV3-1/TRBV3-2	18	.	TRBJ2-2	TRBD2	CASSSFFRVERDIGELFF	TGTGCCAGCAGCTCATTCTTTCGGGTCGAGCGGGATATCGGGGAGCTGTTTTTT
TRBV6-5	14	few	TRBJ2-7	TRBD1	CASRARQGPYEQYF	TGTGCCAGCAGAGCGCGACAGGGGCCCTACGAGCAGTACTTC
TRBV28	21	.	TRBJ1-5	TRBD1	CASSFTREGQEVLYSNQPQHF	TGTGCCAGCAGTTTCACCAGAGAGGGACAGGAGGTCCTTTATAGCAATCAGCCCCAGCATTTT
TRBV4-2	16	.	TRBJ2-3	.	CASSQVPGESTDTQYF	TGTGCCAGCAGCCAAGTCCCCGGGGAGAGCACAGATACGCAGTATTTT